The 21 T cell receptor beta chains reported below all come from one sample, sequenced in a study of a mutant IDH1 vaccine in newly diagnosed glioma. Sample time point: week 11, during vaccination. Alongside topical imiquimod, each dose of vaccine comprised 300 ug of mutant IDH1 20-mer peptide. Sequencing was performed with immunoSEQ multiplex PCR; in TCRdb, only in-frame clones are kept and a portion is missing. The sample carries some 130,000 clones, roughly 75% recorded once. Antigens for these TCRs are unknown. The sequencing here drew on PBMCs, taken from a glioma patient whose treatment included an IDH1 peptide vaccine. The receptor source for this set is a man aged 35 to 55 with glioma.

This rearrangement joins TRBV29-1 to TRBJ1-1, with 12 bases lining up with TRBD1. The germline CDR1 and CDR2 sequences are SQVTM and ANQGSEA. Trimming took 2 bases from V and 4 from J; bases not matched to a gene: 14. The CDR3 is 18 amino acids. CDR3 region: CSVEQRDRGRLMVTEAFF. CDR3 nucleotides: TGCAGCGTTGAACAACGGGACAGGGGGCGCTTAATGGTCACTGAAGCTTTCTTT. The whole variable domain, filled in from reference TRBV29-1 and TRBJ1-1, reads SAVISQKPSRDICQRGTSLTIQCQVDSQVTMMFWYRQQPGQSLTLIATANQGSEATYESGFVIDKFPISRPNLTFSTLTVSNMSPEDSSIYLCSVEQRDRGRLMVTEAFFGQGTRLTVV.

The V and J genes are TRBV19 and TRBJ1-5; no firm D call. This CDR3 is 15 amino acids long. CDR1 and CDR2 (germline): LNHDA, SQIVND (reference sequence). V lost 2 bases and J lost 0, with 8 bases in between. CDR3 nucleotides: TGTGCCAGTAGTATACAACATTATAGCAATCAGCCCCAGCATTTT. It translates to CASSIQHYSNQPQHF.

The rearrangement links TRBV11-2 to TRBJ1-2; no firm D call. Germline CDR1 is SGHAT and CDR2 is FQNNGV. This CDR3 spans 12 amino acids. With 2 bases removed from V and 7 bases from J, the gap between germline ends came to 8 bases. For the CDR3, the DNA is TGTGCCAGCAGCTTATTCCGCGGTGGCTACACCTTC. This sequence encodes CASSLFRGGYTF.

This clone was observed a handful of times. An end of the junction does not agree with germline; a read error may underlie this. The chain recombines TRBV15 with TRBJ2-3, with 9 bases identical to TRBD2. The germline gives CDR1 LNHNV, CDR2 YYDKDF (reference sequence). The CDR3 extends over 15 amino acids. For the CDR3, the DNA is TGTGCCACCAGTAGAGGCGGGGGGGATACAGATACGCAGTATTTT. Encoded protein: CATSRGGGDTDTQYF. Based on the CDR3 plus reference TRBV15 and TRBJ2-3, the full variable domain is DAMVIQNPRYQVTQFGKPVTLSCSQTLNHNVMYWYQQKSSQAPKLLFHYYDKDFNNEADTPDNFQSRRPNTSFCFLDIRSPGLGDTAMYLCATSRGGGDTDTQYFGPGTRLTVL.

The V gene is TRBV11-2, the J gene TRBJ2-1; 7 bases are a match to TRBD2. Per the germline V gene, CDR1 is SGHAT and CDR2 is FQNNGV. Losses at the gene ends were 5 bases for V and 8 bases for J; bases not matched to a gene: 6. The CDR3 covers 13 residues. The CDR3 DNA reads TGTGCCAGCAGCCATTGGGGGGGAGATGAGCAGTTCTTC. This sequence encodes CASSHWGGDEQFF.

This clone has more than one count but fewer than ten. J is TRBJ1-2 and V is TRBV7-6, with D unclear. CDR1 is SGHVS and CDR2 is FNYEAQ in the germline V gene. The CDR3 covers 15 residues. V lost 5 bases and J lost 4, with 17 bases in between. CDR3 sequence reads: CASSALTPAGYGYTF. The CDR3 DNA reads TGTGCCAGCAGCGCCCTGACGCCGGCGGGCTATGGCTACACCTTC.

This clone was picked up a small number of times. This chain links TRBV5-4 with TRBJ1-4; no definite D call. Germline V gene lookup returns CDR1 SGHNT and CDR2 YYREEE (reference sequence). CDR3 length equals 15 residues. Between the trimmed V and J ends, which lost 0 bases and 8 bases, there was a span of 14 bases. CDR3 region: CASSLAGGVLEKLFF. The CDR3 DNA sequence: TGTGCCAGCAGCTTGGCCGGTGGGGTCCTCGAAAAACTGTTTTTT.

This clone has only one observation. V usage is TRBV7-6 and J usage is TRBJ2-1, with 8 bases aligning to TRBD1. This CDR3 region has 18 residues. V was pared by 1 base and J by 4 bases, with 12 bases of the junction left unmatched. Germline CDR1 is SGHVS and CDR2 is FNYEAQ. The CDR3 reads CASSLEAWRDRIYNEQFF. CDR3 bases: TGTGCCAGCAGCTTAGAGGCTTGGAGGGACAGGATTTACAATGAGCAGTTCTTC.

J is TRBJ2-3 and V is TRBV30; 8 positions agree with TRBD1. There are 15 residues in the CDR3. V trimming: 2 bases; J trimming: 4 bases; junction bases outside the gene matches: 8. Germline V gene lookup returns CDR1 GTSNPN and CDR2 SVGIG (reference sequence). The CDR3 region has the DNA TGTGCCTGGAGTACGACAGGGGCAAGCGCAGATACGCAGTATTTT. This translates into CAWSTTGASADTQYF.

The CDR3 nucleotides are TGTGCCAGCAGTTCCCCCAGCGGGACCAGGTACTACGAGCAGTACTTC. Translating it yields CASSSPSGTRYYEQYF. The rearrangement uses TRBV27 and TRBJ2-7; 7 nucleotides agree with TRBD2. From germline, CDR1 is MNHEY and CDR2 SMNVEV (reference sequence). CDR3 length: 16 amino acids. V lost 4 bases, J lost 3 bases, and 12 bases stayed unmatched.

This chain connects TRBV28 to TRBJ2-5; D unclear. With 2 bases removed from V and 4 bases from J, the gap between germline ends came to 11 bases. Germline V gene data show CDR1 as MDHEN and CDR2 as SYDVKM. This CDR3 has 14 amino acids. The DNA for the CDR3 is TGTGCCAGCAGTTTAACCTTGGAAGGAGAGACCCAGTACTTC. Residues: CASSLTLEGETQYF.

J is TRBJ2-5 and V is TRBV6-6, with 10 bases fitting TRBD2. CDR1 and CDR2 (germline): MNHNY, SVGAGI (reference sequence). The V and J ends lost 7 bases and 7 bases, in that order; junction bases with no gene match: 15. CDR3 size: 16 residues. The CDR3 DNA reads as TGTGCCAGCACCGGAGGGGCTAGCGGGAGTATGGGGACCCAGTACTTC. This sequence encodes CASTGGASGSMGTQYF.

The chain recombines TRBV28 with TRBJ2-7; 11 bases are shared with TRBD1. Germline V gene lookup returns CDR1 MDHEN and CDR2 SYDVKM. V gave up 1 base and J gave up 3 bases; unmatched junction bases: 2. The CDR3 loop spans 15 amino acids. Written as DNA, the CDR3 is TGTGCCAGCAGTTTATCGGGACAGGGGGTCTACGAGCAGTACTTC. It specifies CASSLSGQGVYEQYF.

Of note for this clone: A single base separates this from a much larger clone, so it may be a read error. This sequence joins TRBV5-5 and TRBJ1-1, with 7 bases that match TRBD1. Germline V gene data show CDR1 as SGHKS and CDR2 as YYEKEE (reference sequence). V lost 4 bases and J lost 1; bases outside the gene matches: 1. This CDR3 has 13 residues. In DNA form, the CDR3 reads TGTGCCAGCAGCCGACAGGGGAACACTGAAGCTTTCTTT. As protein: CASSRQGNTEAFF.

This clone was counted between two and nine times. V is TRBV4-1 and J is TRBJ2-7, with a tentative D call TRBD2 (6 bases). The CDR3 totals 15 residues. The germline V gene has CDR1 MGHRA and CDR2 YSYEKL. The V end was cut by 4 bases, the J end by 3 bases, with 16 bases between. The CDR3 is CASSPEEGLRYEQYF. In DNA form, the CDR3 reads TGCGCCAGCAGCCCGGAGGAGGGACTGCGCTACGAGCAGTACTTC.

The CDR3 is CASSFWGAEAFF. The CDR3 nucleotides are TGTGCCAGCAGTTTCTGGGGGGCTGAAGCTTTCTTT. The chain is built from TRBV27 and TRBJ1-1; weak D call: TRBD1 (5 bases). CDR1 MNHEY and CDR2 SMNVEV come from the germline V gene (reference sequence). The CDR3 spans 12 residues. V was shortened by 3 bases and J by 6 bases, with 8 bases between the two germline ends.

The chain employs TRBV7-9 and TRBJ2-1, with TRBD2 identical over 10 bases. Germline values: CDR1 SEHNR, CDR2 FQNEAQ (reference sequence). The CDR3 is 16 residues long. V lost 4 bases and J lost 5; bases outside the gene matches: 8. The CDR3, as DNA: TGTGCCAGCAGCTCAACATTAGCGGGAGGTCACAATGAGCAGTTCTTC. Translation: CASSSTLAGGHNEQFF.

This clone was counted once. V gene TRBV7-8 combines with J gene TRBJ1-1; TRBD1 aligns across 7 bases. The V gene end was trimmed by 5 bases and the J gene end by 5 bases; junction bases not matched to a gene: 8. Per germline, CDR1 SGHVS and CDR2 FQNEAQ. CDR3 size: 14 residues. CDR3 loop: CASSPRDSGTEAFF. The CDR3 nucleotides read TGTGCCAGCAGCCCCCGGGACAGCGGAACTGAAGCTTTCTTT.

V is TRBV27 and J is TRBJ2-3; D may correspond to TRBD1 or TRBD2 (5 bases each). The CDR3 length is 15 residues. The germline V gene has CDR1 MNHEY and CDR2 SMNVEV (reference sequence). Trimming stripped 6 bases from V and 8 bases from J, with 21 bases between. This chain's CDR3 is CASSRDHTRPFTQYF. CDR3 nucleotide sequence: TGTGCCAGCAGCCGGGACCATACCAGGCCGTTTACGCAGTATTTT.

The chain carries TRBV2 and TRBJ2-3; 11 bases map to TRBD2. This CDR3 is 15 amino acids long. Germline CDR1 SNHLY, CDR2 FYNNEI. Trimming at V came to 8 bases and at J to 5 bases, leaving 9 bases not matched to a gene. CDR3 coding DNA: TGTGCCAGCGATACTAGCGGGGGTTCGGGAGATACGCAGTATTTT. Translating gives CASDTSGGSGDTQYF.

This clone was detected a few times. This sequence joins TRBV4-3 and TRBJ1-1; TRBD1 agrees at 9 bases. Germline CDR1 is LGHNA and CDR2 is YSLEER. V lost 8 bases and J lost 1; bases outside the gene matches: 2. The CDR3 totals 13 residues. CDR3 protein: CASGQGSNTEAFF. As DNA, the CDR3 is TGCGCCAGCGGACAGGGGTCGAACACTGAAGCTTTCTTT.